Listed below are T cell receptor beta chains from one sample, sequenced in a study of cytomegalovirus exposure and HLA in healthy donors. Some clones are missing from TCRdb's copy, which holds only in-frame ones; the method was immunoSEQ multiplex PCR. Among more than 85,000 clones listed, approximately 73% were seen once. Source material: PBMCs. Source of these receptors: a woman in her fifties or sixties in good health and CMV-seropositive. Each CDR3 is given with its conserved first and last residue. The D gene is left open where the match is weak. Clone size appears in some rows only: once, few, many, or a class for an expanded clone.

>TRBJ2-2|-|TRBV7-9|-
CASSLGSGELFF
TGTGCCAGCAGCTTAGGGAGCGGGGAGCTGTTTTTT
>TRBJ2-7|-|TRBV7-9|-
CSSSLATSSYEQYF
TGTTCCAGCAGCTTAGCGACAAGCTCCTACGAGCAGTACTTC
>TRBJ2-7|-|TRBV14|-
CASSQVGLSYEQYF
TGTGCCAGCAGCCAGGTGGGCCTCTCCTACGAGCAGTACTTC
>TRBJ1-2|-|TRBV15|-
CATSRGLPRARTYGYTF
TGTGCCACCAGCAGGGGGTTACCCAGGGCCCGCACCTATGGCTACACCTTC
>TRBJ2-5|-|TRBV29-1|-
CSAGRGGQETQYF
TGCAGCGCTGGGAGGGGGGGCCAAGAGACCCAGTACTTC
>TRBJ2-1|few|TRBV9|TRBD2
CASSVDDSGGAYNEQFF
TGTGCCAGCAGCGTAGATGATAGCGGGGGCGCCTACAATGAGCAGTTCTTC
>TRBJ1-5|-|TRBV6-5|-
CASRQTFGSNQPQHF
TGTGCCAGCAGGCAGACTTTCGGGAGCAATCAGCCCCAGCATTTT
>TRBJ2-7|-|TRBV12-5|-
CASALSAVSYEQYF
TGTGCTAGTGCACTAAGTGCGGTCTCCTACGAGCAGTACTTC
>TRBJ1-1|-|TRBV6-6|-
CASGLDKNTEAFF
TGTGCCAGCGGGCTCGACAAGAACACTGAAGCTTTCTTT
>TRBJ2-2|-|TRBV5-1|-
CASSLNGNTGELFF
TGCGCCAGCAGCTTGAACGGGAACACCGGGGAGCTGTTTTTT
>TRBJ1-4|-|TRBV18|-
CASSPPGLPFNEKLFF
TGTGCCAGCTCACCACCGGGACTCCCCTTTAATGAAAAACTGTTTTTT
>TRBJ1-1|-|TRBV5-5|-
CASSLRDSANTEAFF
TGTGCCAGCAGCTTGCGGGATAGCGCGAACACTGAAGCTTTCTTT
>TRBJ2-3|-|TRBV5-5|-
CASIPASSPFHRETDTQYF
TGTGCCAGCATCCCGGCCTCGTCCCCTTTTCACAGGGAGACAGATACGCAGTATTTT
>TRBJ1-2|-|TRBV30|TRBD1
CAWSDRSRGFYGYTF
TGTGCCTGGAGTGATCGGAGCAGGGGGTTCTATGGCTACACCTTC
>TRBJ2-7|few|TRBV5-1|-
CASSSRSGEQYF
TGCGCCAGCAGCTCACGATCGGGGGAGCAGTACTTC
>TRBJ1-2|-|TRBV18|-
CASSAYRSAAQEYGYTF
TGTGCCAGCTCAGCCTACCGGAGCGCGGCACAGGAGTATGGCTACACCTTC